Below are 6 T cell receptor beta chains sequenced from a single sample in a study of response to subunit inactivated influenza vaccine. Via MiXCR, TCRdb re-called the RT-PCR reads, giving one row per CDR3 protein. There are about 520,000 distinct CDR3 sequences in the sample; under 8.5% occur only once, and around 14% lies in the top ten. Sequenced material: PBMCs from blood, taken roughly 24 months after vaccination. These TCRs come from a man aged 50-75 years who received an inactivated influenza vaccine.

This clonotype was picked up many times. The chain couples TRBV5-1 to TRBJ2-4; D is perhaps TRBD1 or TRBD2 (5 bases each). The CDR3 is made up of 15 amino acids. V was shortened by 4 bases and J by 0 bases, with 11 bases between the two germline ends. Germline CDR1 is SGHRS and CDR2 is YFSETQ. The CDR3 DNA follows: TGCGCCAGCAGCCCGGGACGGCTAGCCAAAAACATTCAGTACTTC. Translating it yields CASSPGRLAKNIQYF.

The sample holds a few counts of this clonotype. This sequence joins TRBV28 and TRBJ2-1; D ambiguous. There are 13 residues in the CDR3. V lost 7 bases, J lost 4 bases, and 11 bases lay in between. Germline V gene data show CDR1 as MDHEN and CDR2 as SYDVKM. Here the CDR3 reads CASIAPPYNEQFF. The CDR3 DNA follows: TGTGCCAGCATTGCCCCCCCTTACAATGAGCAGTTCTTC.

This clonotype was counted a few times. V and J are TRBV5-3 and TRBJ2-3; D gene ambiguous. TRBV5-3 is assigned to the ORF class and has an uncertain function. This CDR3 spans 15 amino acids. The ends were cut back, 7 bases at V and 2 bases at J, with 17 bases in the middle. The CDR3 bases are TGTGCCAGATTCCCCCCGGCGGAGATCACAGATACGCAGTATTTT. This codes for CARFPPAEITDTQYF.

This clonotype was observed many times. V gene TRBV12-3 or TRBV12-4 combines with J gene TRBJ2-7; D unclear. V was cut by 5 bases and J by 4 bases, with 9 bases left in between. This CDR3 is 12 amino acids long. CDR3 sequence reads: CASSPVGYEQYF. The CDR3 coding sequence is TGTGCCAGCAGTCCGGTTGGGTACGAGCAGTACTTC.

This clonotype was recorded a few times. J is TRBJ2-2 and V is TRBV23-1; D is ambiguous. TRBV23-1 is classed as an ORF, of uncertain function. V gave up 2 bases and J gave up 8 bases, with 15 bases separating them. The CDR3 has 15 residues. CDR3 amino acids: CASSQLKHARGELFF. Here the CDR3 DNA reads TGCGCCAGCAGTCAACTTAAACACGCTCGGGGGGAGCTGTTTTTT.

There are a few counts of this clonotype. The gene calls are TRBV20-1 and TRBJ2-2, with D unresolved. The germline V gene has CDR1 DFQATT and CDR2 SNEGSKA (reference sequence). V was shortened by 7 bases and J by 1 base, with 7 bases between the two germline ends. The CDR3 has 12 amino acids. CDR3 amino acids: CSVKRNTGELFF. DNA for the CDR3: TGCAGTGTGAAGCGGAACACCGGGGAGCTGTTTTTT.